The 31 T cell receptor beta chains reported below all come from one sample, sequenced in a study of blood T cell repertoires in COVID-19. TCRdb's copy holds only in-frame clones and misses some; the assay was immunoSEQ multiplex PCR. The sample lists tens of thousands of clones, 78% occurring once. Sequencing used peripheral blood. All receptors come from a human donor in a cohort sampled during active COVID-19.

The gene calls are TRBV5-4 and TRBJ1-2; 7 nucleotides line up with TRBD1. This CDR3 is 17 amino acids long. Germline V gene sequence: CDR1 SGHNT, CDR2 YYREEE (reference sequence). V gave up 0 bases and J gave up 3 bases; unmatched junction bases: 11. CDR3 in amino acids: CASSLGGRTGVDYGYTF. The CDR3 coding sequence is TGTGCCAGCAGCTTGGGGGGGCGTACAGGGGTGGACTATGGCTACACCTTC.

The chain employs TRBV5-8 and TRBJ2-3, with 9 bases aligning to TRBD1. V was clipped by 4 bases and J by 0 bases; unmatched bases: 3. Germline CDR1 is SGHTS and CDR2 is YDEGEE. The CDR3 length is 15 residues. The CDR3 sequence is CASSQGQGSTDTQYF. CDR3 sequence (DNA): TGTGCCAGCAGCCAGGGACAGGGCAGCACAGATACGCAGTATTTT.

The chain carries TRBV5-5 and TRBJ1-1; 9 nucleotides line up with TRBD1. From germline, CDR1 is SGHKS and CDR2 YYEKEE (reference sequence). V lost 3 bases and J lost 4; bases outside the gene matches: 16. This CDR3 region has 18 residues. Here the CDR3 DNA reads TGTGCCAGCAGCTCCTCCGCGGTGTCGACAGGGGGAAGCACTGAAGCTTTCTTT. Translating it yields CASSSSAVSTGGSTEAFF.

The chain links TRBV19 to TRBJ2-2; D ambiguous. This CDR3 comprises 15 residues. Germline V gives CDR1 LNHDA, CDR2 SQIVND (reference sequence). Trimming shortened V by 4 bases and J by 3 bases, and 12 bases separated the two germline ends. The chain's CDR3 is CASSSEQSHTGELFF. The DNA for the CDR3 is TGTGCCAGTAGTAGCGAACAGTCTCACACCGGGGAGCTGTTTTTT.

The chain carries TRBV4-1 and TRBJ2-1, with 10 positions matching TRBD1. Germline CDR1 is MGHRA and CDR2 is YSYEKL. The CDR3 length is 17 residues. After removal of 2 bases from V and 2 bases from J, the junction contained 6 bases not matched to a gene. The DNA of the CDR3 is TGCGCCAGCAGCCAATCCGGGACAGGGGTGACCTACAATGAGCAGTTCTTC. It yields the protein CASSQSGTGVTYNEQFF.

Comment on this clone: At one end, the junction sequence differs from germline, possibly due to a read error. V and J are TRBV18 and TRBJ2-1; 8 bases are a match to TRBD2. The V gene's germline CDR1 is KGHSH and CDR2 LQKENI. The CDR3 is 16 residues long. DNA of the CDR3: TGTGCCAGCTCAACACCCGGGACTAGCTCCTACAATGAGCAGTTCTTC. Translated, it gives CASSTPGTSSYNEQFF.

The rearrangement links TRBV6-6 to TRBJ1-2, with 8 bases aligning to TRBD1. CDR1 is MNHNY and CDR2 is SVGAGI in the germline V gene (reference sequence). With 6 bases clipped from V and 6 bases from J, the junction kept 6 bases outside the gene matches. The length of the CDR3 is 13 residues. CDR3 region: CASSHQTGDGYTF. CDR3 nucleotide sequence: TGTGCCAGCAGCCACCAGACAGGGGATGGCTACACCTTC.

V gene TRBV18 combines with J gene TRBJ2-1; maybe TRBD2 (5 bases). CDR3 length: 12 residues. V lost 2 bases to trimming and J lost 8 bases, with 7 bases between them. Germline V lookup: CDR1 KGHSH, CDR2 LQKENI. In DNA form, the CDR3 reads TGTGCCAGCTCACCAGAGGGCTATGAGCAGTTCTTC. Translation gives CASSPEGYEQFF. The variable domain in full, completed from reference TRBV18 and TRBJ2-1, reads NAGVMQNPRHLVRRRGQEARLRCSPMKGHSHVYWYRQLPEEGLKFMVYLQKENIIDESGMPKERFSAEFPKEGPSILRIQQVVRGDSAAYFCASSPEGYEQFFGPGTRLTVL.

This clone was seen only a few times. The CDR3 region is CASRRGVVNTEAFF. The CDR3 nucleotides read TGTGCCAGTCGACGAGGCGTGGTGAACACTGAAGCTTTCTTT. The rearrangement uses TRBV19 and TRBJ1-1; no reliable D call. The CDR3 contains 14 residues. Trimming shortened V by 8 bases and J by 0 bases, and 13 bases separated the two germline ends. Germline V CDR1 and CDR2: LNHDA, SQIVND (reference sequence).

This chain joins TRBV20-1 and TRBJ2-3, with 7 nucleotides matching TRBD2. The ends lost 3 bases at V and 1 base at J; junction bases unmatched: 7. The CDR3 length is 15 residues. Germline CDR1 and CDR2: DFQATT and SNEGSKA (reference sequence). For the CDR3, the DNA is TGCAGTGCTAGTGCAGGCGGGAGCGGCACAGATACGCAGTATTTT. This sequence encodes CSASAGGSGTDTQYF.

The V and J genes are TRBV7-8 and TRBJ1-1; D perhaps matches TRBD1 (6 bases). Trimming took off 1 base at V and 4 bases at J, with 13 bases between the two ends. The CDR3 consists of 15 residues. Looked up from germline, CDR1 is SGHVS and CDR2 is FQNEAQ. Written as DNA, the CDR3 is TGTGCCAGCAGCTTAGTCGCACAGGGTGGCACTGAAGCTTTCTTT. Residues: CASSLVAQGGTEAFF.

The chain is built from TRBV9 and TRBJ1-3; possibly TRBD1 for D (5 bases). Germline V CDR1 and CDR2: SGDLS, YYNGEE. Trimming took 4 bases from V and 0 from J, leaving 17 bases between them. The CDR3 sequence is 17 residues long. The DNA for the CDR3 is TGTGCCAGCAGCCCCAGCATACAGGACCGCTCTGGAAACACCATATATTTT. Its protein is CASSPSIQDRSGNTIYF.

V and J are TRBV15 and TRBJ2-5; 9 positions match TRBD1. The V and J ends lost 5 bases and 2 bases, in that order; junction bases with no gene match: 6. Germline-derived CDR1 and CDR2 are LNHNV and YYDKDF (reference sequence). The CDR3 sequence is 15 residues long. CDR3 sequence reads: CATSGMGQGQETQYF. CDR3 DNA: TGTGCCACCAGCGGGATGGGACAGGGTCAAGAGACCCAGTACTTC. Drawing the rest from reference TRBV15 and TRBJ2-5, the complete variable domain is DAMVIQNPRYQVTQFGKPVTLSCSQTLNHNVMYWYQQKSSQAPKLLFHYYDKDFNNEADTPDNFQSRRPNTSFCFLDIRSPGLGDTAMYLCATSGMGQGQETQYFGPGTRLLVL.

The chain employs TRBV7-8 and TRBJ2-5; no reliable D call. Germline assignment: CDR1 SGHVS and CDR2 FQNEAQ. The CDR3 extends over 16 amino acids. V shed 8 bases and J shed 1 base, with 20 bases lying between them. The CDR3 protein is CASLGWRDSGQETQYF. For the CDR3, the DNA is TGTGCCAGCTTAGGATGGAGAGATAGTGGCCAAGAGACCCAGTACTTC.

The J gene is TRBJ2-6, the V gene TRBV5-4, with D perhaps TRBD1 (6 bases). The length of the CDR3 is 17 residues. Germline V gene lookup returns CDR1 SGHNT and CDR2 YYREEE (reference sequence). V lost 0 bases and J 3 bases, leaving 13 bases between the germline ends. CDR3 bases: TGTGCCAGCAGCTTGGATGGGACAACTAATGGGGCCAACGTCCTGACTTTC. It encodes CASSLDGTTNGANVLTF. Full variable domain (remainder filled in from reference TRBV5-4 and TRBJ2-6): ETGVTQSPTHLIKTRGQQVTLRCSSQSGHNTVSWYQQALGQGPQFIFQYYREEENGRGNFPPRFSGLQFPNYSSELNVNALELDDSALYLCASSLDGTTNGANVLTFGAGSRLTVL.

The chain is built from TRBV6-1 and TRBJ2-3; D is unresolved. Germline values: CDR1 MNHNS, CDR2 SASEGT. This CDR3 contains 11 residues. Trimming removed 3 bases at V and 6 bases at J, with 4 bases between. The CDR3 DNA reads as TGTGCCAGCAGTGACCTGGATACGCAGTATTTT. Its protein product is CASSDLDTQYF.

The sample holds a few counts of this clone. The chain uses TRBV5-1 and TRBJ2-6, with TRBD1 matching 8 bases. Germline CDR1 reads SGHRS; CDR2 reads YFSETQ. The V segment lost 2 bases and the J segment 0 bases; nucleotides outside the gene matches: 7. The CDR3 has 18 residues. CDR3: CASSLWGQEHSGANVLTF. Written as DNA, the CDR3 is TGCGCCAGCAGCTTATGGGGACAGGAGCACTCTGGGGCCAACGTCCTGACTTTC. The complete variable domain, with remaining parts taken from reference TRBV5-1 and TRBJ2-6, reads KAGVTQTPRYLIKTRGQQVTLSCSPISGHRSVSWYQQTPGQGLQFLFEYFSETQRNKGNFPGRFSGRQFSNSRSEMNVSTLELGDSALYLCASSLWGQEHSGANVLTFGAGSRLTVL.

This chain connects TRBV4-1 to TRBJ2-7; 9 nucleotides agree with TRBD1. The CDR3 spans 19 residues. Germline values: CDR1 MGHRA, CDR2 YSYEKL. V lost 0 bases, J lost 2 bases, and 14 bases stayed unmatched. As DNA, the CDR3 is TGCGCCAGCAGCCAAGATCGGGAGGACAGGGGAGTACCTACCTACGAGCAGTACTTC. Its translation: CASSQDREDRGVPTYEQYF.

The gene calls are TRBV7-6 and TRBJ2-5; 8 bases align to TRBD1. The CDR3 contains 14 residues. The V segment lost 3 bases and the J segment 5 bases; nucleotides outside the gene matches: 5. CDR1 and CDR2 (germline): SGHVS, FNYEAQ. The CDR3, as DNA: TGTGCCAGCAGCTTGACAGGGGCGGGGGAGACCCAGTACTTC. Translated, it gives CASSLTGAGETQYF.

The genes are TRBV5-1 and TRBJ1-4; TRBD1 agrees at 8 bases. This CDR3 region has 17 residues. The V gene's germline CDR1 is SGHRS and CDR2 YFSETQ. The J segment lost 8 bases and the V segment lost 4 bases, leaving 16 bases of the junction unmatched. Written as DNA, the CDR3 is TGCGCCAGCAGCCCTGCGTCCGGGCAGGGGGCGGGAGAAAAACTGTTTTTT. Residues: CASSPASGQGAGEKLFF.

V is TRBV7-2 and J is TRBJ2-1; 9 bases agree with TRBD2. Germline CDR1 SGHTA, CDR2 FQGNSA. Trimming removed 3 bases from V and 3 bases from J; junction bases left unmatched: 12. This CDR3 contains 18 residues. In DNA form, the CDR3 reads TGTGCCAGCAGCTTGAAAGGCGGGAGGGCCGATTTCTACAATGAGCAGTTCTTC. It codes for CASSLKGGRADFYNEQFF.

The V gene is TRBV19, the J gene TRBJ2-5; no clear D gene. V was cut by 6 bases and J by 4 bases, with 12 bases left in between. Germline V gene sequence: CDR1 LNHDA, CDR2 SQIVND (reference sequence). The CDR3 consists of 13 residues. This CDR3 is CASSQSWPETQYF. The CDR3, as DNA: TGTGCCAGTAGCCAGTCTTGGCCAGAGACCCAGTACTTC. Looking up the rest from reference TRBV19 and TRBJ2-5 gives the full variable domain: DGGITQSPKYLFRKEGQNVTLSCEQNLNHDAMYWYRQDPGQGLRLIYYSQIVNDFQKGDIAEGYSVSREKKESFPLTVTSAQKNPTAFYLCASSQSWPETQYFGPGTRLLVL.

DNA of the CDR3: TGTGCCAGCAGCCCCCCTTTGGGGACAGGGAATTCACCCCTCCACTTT. Its protein product is CASSPPLGTGNSPLHF. The chain employs TRBV13 and TRBJ1-6; 9 positions agree with TRBD1. V lost 5 bases, J lost 7 bases, and 9 bases stayed unmatched. CDR3 length: 16 amino acids. Germline V gives CDR1 PRHDT, CDR2 FYEKMQ (reference sequence).

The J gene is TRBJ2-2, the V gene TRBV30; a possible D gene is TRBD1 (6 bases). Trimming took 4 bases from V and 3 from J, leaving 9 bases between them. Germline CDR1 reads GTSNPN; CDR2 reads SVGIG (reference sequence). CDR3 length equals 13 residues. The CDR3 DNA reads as TGTGCCTGGACAGGGGTCCACACCGGGGAGCTGTTTTTT. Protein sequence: CAWTGVHTGELFF.

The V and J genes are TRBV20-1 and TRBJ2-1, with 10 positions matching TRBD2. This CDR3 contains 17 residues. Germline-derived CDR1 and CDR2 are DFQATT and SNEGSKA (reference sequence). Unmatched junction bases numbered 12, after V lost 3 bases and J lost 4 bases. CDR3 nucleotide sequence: TGCAGTGCTAGTTCCCAATTTAGCGGGGGGCCATACAATGAGCAGTTCTTC. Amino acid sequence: CSASSQFSGGPYNEQFF.

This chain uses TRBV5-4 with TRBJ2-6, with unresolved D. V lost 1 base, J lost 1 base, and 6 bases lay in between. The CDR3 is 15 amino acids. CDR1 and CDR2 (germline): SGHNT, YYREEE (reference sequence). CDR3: CASSLILSGANVLTF. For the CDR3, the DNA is TGTGCCAGCAGCTTGATCCTGTCTGGGGCCAACGTCCTGACTTTC.

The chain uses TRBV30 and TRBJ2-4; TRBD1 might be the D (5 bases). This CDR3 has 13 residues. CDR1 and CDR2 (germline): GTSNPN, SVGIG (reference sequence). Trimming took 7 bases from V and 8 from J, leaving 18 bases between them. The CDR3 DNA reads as TGTGCCTTCCACAGGTTCCAAGGGGACATTCAGTACTTC. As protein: CAFHRFQGDIQYF.

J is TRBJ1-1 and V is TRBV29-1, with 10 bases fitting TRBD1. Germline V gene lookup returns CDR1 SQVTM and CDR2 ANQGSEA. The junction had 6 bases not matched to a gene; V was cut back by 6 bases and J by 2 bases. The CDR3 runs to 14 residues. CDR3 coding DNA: TGCAGCGTAGCCCGACAGGGGGCTAACACTGAAGCTTTCTTT. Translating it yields CSVARQGANTEAFF.

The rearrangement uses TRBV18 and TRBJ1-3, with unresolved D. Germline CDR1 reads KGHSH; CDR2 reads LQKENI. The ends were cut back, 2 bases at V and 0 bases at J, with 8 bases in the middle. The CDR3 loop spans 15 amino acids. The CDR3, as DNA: TGTGCCAGCTCACCAGGTTCGGTCTCTGGAAACACCATATATTTT. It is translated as CASSPGSVSGNTIYF.

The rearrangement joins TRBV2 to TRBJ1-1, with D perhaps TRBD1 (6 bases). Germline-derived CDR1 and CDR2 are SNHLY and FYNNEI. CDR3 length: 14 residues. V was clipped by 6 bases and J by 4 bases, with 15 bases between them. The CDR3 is CASSVTGLGTEAFF. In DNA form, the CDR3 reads TGTGCCAGCAGCGTTACAGGGTTGGGCACTGAAGCTTTCTTT.

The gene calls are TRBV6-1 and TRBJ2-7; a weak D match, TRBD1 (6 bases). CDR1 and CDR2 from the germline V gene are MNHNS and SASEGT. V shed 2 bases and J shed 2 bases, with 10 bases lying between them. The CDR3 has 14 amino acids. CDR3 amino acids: CASSELGHPYEQYV. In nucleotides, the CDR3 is TGTGCCAGCAGTGAACTGGGACACCCCTACGAGCAGTACGTC.